The source of this T cell receptor beta chain is a study of T cell responses to AZD1222 COVID-19 vaccine. Broader study findings: CD4 TCRs covered the whole spike, strongest at regions 160-218 and 743-854.

This CDR3 comprises 15 residues. Between the trimmed V and J ends, which lost 1 base and 7 bases, there was a span of 14 bases. Germline V gives CDR1 LGHDT, CDR2 YNNKEL (reference sequence). As regards this clone: Its antigen is as yet unknown.

Assay used: immunoSEQ multiplex PCR; TCRdb lists only in-frame clones, some missing. Here the sample spans roughly 58,000 clones, roughly nine tenths being singletons. The TCR sequence derives from an adult who received the AZD1222 COVID-19 vaccine. The rearrangement uses TRBV3-1 (or the pseudogene TRBV3-2) and TRBJ1-5, with TRBD1 as a possible D gene (5 bases). The material was peripheral blood, obtained 28 days after the second AZD1222 dose. CDR3 sequence (DNA): TGTGCCAGCAGCCAAGTGGGGGGGATAGGGCAGCCCCAGCATTTT. Protein: CASSQVGGIGQPQHF.